A single T cell receptor (beta chain) is shown here with its context. These data come from a study of blood T cell repertoires in COVID-19. The CDR3 length is 13 residues. The germline gives CDR1 LNHDA, CDR2 SQIVND (reference sequence). The V and J ends lost 5 bases and 6 bases respectively, with 11 bases between them. Libraries were prepared by immunoSEQ multiplex PCR; TCRdb keeps only in-frame clonotypes and omits some of them. Of about 250,000 clones listed, roughly four fifths are singletons. This clonotype was obtained from a man in his fifties with acute or convalescent COVID-19. This chain connects TRBV19 to TRBJ1-5, with D uncertain. The sample consisted of peripheral blood. This CDR3 reads CASSLRAGQPQHF. DNA of the CDR3: TGTGCCAGTAGTTTAAGGGCGGGTCAGCCCCAGCATTTT.